Here is one TCR beta chain with its context. What it binds is unknown. The sample is drawn from a study of regulatory and conventional T cells in RAG deficiency. Study results and limitations: Omenn CD25-high CD127-low cells may be activated cells, not true Tregs. Other subsets showed approximately 10-fold reductions, but Treg unique TCR beta sequences fell about 92-fold in these patients.

Sequencing was performed with immunoSEQ multiplex PCR; in TCRdb, only in-frame clones are kept and a portion is missing. The sample records about 6,700 clones, approximately 78% being singletons. The same sample was also used in a study of regulatory T cells. That report adds: Amplification used 52 TRBV primers and 13 TRBJ primers. In patients, unique TRB V-J pairs were restricted and V/J usage skewed, especially in Tregs.

This clonotype was obtained from a human donor in good health. Sequences were obtained from CD8+ T cells sorted from blood.

The CDR3, as DNA: TGTGCCAGCAGTGAATTTTTTGACGGAAGCTACACCTTC. Translating it yields CASSEFFDGSYTF. The V gene is TRBV25-1, the J gene TRBJ1-2; D uncertain. This CDR3 has 13 residues. Germline CDR1 MGHDK, CDR2 SYGVNS. V was trimmed by 1 base and J by 9 bases, leaving 12 bases between them.